The 31 T cell receptor beta chains below all came from one sample that was sequenced in a study of vaccination and CD4 T cells after COVID-19. TCRdb recomputed calls from the PCR reads with MiXCR, one row per CDR3 protein. The table lists about 15,000 distinct CDR3 sequences, roughly three fifths of them singletons. Source: CD4+ T cells from blood, taken after SARS-CoV-2 vaccination. All receptors derive from a human donor who had recovered from COVID-19.

The chain links TRBV6-4 to TRBJ1-1; perhaps TRBD1 as D (5 bases). V was shortened by 0 bases and J by 4 bases, with 12 bases between the two germline ends. Germline V gene sequence: CDR1 MRHNA, CDR2 SNTAGT. This CDR3 contains 15 residues. In DNA, the CDR3 is TGTGCCAGCAGTGACTCGGCTGGGGGGGTCACTGAAGCTTTCTTT. Its translation is CASSDSAGGVTEAFF.

This chain links TRBV30 with TRBJ2-5, with D unresolved. The CDR3 has 12 residues. V shed 2 bases and J shed 2 bases, with 6 bases lying between them. Germline CDR1 reads GTSNPN; CDR2 reads SVGIG (reference sequence). The CDR3 DNA reads as TGTGCCTGGAGTCAGCAACAAGAGACCCAGTACTTC. Amino acid sequence: CAWSQQQETQYF.

V usage is TRBV28 and J usage is TRBJ1-5; perhaps TRBD1 as D (5 bases). Germline CDR1 is MDHEN and CDR2 is SYDVKM. The V and J ends lost 7 bases and 2 bases respectively, with 15 bases between them. The CDR3 totals 15 residues. CDR3 residues: CASTTWVGGNQPQHF. In nucleotides, the CDR3 is TGTGCCAGCACCACGTGGGTGGGGGGCAATCAGCCCCAGCATTTT. The complete variable domain, with remaining parts taken from reference TRBV28 and TRBJ1-5, reads DVKVTQSSRYLVKRTGEKVFLECVQDMDHENMFWYRQDPGLGLRLIYFSYDVKMKEKGDIPEGYSVSREKKERFSLILESASTNQTSMYLCASTTWVGGNQPQHFGDGTRLSIL.

This clonotype was counted between two and nine times. This rearrangement joins TRBV2 to TRBJ2-1; D not certain. Trimming cost V 9 bases and J 5 bases, with 11 bases left between them. CDR1 is SNHLY and CDR2 is FYNNEI in the germline V gene. The CDR3 loop spans 12 amino acids. The CDR3 DNA follows: TGTGCCAGTTGGGTACAGAACAATGAGCAGTTCTTC. This translates into CASWVQNNEQFF.

The genes are TRBV6-2 or TRBV6-3 and TRBJ2-7, with D perhaps assigned TRBD1 or TRBD2 (5 bases each). V lost 7 bases to trimming and J lost 4 bases, with 20 bases between them. This CDR3 is 15 amino acids long. The germline gives CDR1 MNHEY, CDR2 SVGEGT. The CDR3 sequence is CASTQTPGPPYEQYF. In DNA form, the CDR3 reads TGTGCCAGCACTCAGACCCCGGGACCGCCTTACGAGCAGTACTTC.

The chain uses TRBV7-9 and TRBJ1-1; D is possibly TRBD1 (6 bases). V dropped 5 bases and J dropped 5 bases, with 15 bases sitting between them. This CDR3 comprises 14 residues. The germline gives CDR1 SEHNR, CDR2 FQNEAQ (reference sequence). The CDR3 here is CASSIRDIGTEAFF. Written as DNA, the CDR3 is TGTGCCAGCAGCATCCGGGACATCGGAACTGAAGCTTTCTTT. The entire variable domain, with the rest obtained from reference TRBV7-9 and TRBJ1-1, is as follows: DTGVSQNPRHKITKRGQNVTFRCDPISEHNRLYWYRQTLGQGPEFLTYFQNEAQLEKSRLLSDRFSAERPKGSFSTLEIQRTEQGDSAMYLCASSIRDIGTEAFFGQGTRLTVV.

This clonotype was counted a few times. The chain uses TRBV20-1 and TRBJ2-7; weak D call: TRBD2 (6 bases). Trimming took 2 bases from V and 4 from J, leaving 18 bases between them. The CDR3 sequence is 15 residues long. Germline CDR1 reads DFQATT; CDR2 reads SNEGSKA (reference sequence). CDR3 nucleotides: TGCAGTGCTAGAATCCCGGAGGGCAGGGAATACGAGCAGTACTTC. Protein sequence: CSARIPEGREYEQYF.

This clonotype came up a few times. V usage is TRBV24-1 and J usage is TRBJ1-2; the D gene is possibly TRBD1 (6 bases). Trimming took 4 bases from V and 4 from J, leaving 12 bases between them. From germline, CDR1 is KGHDR and CDR2 SFDVKD. This CDR3 contains 14 residues. CDR3 protein: CATSDPGQIYGYTF. For the CDR3, the DNA is TGTGCCACCAGTGACCCAGGACAGATCTATGGCTACACCTTC.

This chain links TRBV7-8 with TRBJ2-2; 11 nucleotides line up with TRBD2. The CDR3 length is 17 residues. V lost 1 base to trimming and J lost 2 bases; unmatched junction nucleotides: 3. Germline V CDR1 and CDR2: SGHVS, FQNEAQ. CDR3 nucleotide sequence: TGTGCCAGCAGCTTAGACCGACTAGCGGGAAACACCGGGGAGCTGTTTTTT. As protein: CASSLDRLAGNTGELFF.

The rearrangement links TRBV12-3 or TRBV12-4 to TRBJ2-5, with TRBD1 as a possible D gene (6 bases). V was trimmed by 6 bases and J by 5 bases, leaving 13 bases between them. The CDR3 is 13 amino acids. DNA of the CDR3: TGTGCCAGCAGGGCTCTAGGGGGTGAGACCCAGTACTTC. This sequence encodes CASRALGGETQYF.

V and J are TRBV20-1 and TRBJ1-5, with D hard to call. The ends were cut back, 1 base at V and 0 bases at J, with 13 bases in the middle. This CDR3 comprises 16 residues. Germline CDR1 DFQATT, CDR2 SNEGSKA (reference sequence). The CDR3 nucleotides are TGCAGTGCTAGAGTTCTAGGGTCCTATAGCAATCAGCCCCAGCATTTT. Protein sequence: CSARVLGSYSNQPQHF.

Here the CDR3 DNA reads TGTGCCAGCAGCCAAGAAGGCCAGGGACTTCGCTACAATGAGCAGTTCTTC. Its protein is CASSQEGQGLRYNEQFF. The chain has TRBV4-2 and TRBJ2-1; weak D call: TRBD2 (6 bases). This CDR3 is built from 17 residues. Trimming removed 0 bases from V and 3 bases from J, with 15 bases in between. The germline CDR1 and CDR2 sequences are LGHNA and YNFKEQ.

To note about this clonotype: A read error may account for a junction end that differs from germline. V usage is TRBV6-1 and J usage is TRBJ2-3, with D maybe TRBD2 (5 bases). The CDR3 runs 14 residues. CDR1 is MNHNS and CDR2 is SASEGT in the germline V gene. Here the CDR3 reads CAISEGPGTDTQYF. CDR3 bases: TGTGCCATCAGTGAAGGGCCGGGGACAGATACGCAGTATTTT.

The J gene is TRBJ2-3, the V gene TRBV11-1; 11 nucleotides agree with TRBD2. Germline CDR1 is SGHAT and CDR2 is FQDESV (reference sequence). The CDR3 loop spans 15 amino acids. The trim removed 6 bases at V and 3 bases at J, leaving 5 bases unmatched. The CDR3 DNA reads TGTGCCAGCAGACCACTAGCGGGAGAAACAGATACGCAGTATTTT. This encodes CASRPLAGETDTQYF.

V and J are TRBV15 and TRBJ2-5; D unclear. The V end lost 1 base, the J end lost 5 bases, and 8 bases lay between the germline ends. In germline, CDR1 is LNHNV, CDR2 YYDKDF (reference sequence). The CDR3 is 13 residues long. Here the CDR3 reads CATSRVPGETQYF. CDR3 sequence (DNA): TGTGCCACCAGCAGAGTTCCCGGGGAGACCCAGTACTTC.

In this sample, this clonotype turned up once. V gene TRBV6-1 combines with J gene TRBJ1-4; perhaps TRBD1 as D (5 bases). V lost 7 bases to trimming and J lost 5 bases, with 14 bases between them. The CDR3 is 14 residues long. Germline-derived CDR1 and CDR2 are MNHNS and SASEGT. CDR3 loop: CASNHGRDNEKLFF. CDR3 in DNA: TGTGCCAGCAACCACGGACGGGACAATGAAAAACTGTTTTTT.

The chain has TRBV10-3 and TRBJ1-1; 7 nucleotides align to TRBD1. Germline V gene data show CDR1 as ENHRY and CDR2 as SYGVKD. Germline trimming cut 3 bases from V and 4 bases from J; bases unmatched to any gene: 11. This CDR3 has 16 amino acids. The CDR3 spells CAISETPRGGITEAFF. The CDR3 nucleotides are TGTGCCATCAGTGAAACACCCAGGGGGGGGATCACTGAAGCTTTCTTT.

V and J are TRBV30 and TRBJ2-7; D unresolved. The CDR3 consists of 11 residues. With 5 bases removed from V and 2 bases from J, the gap between germline ends came to 7 bases. CDR1 is GTSNPN and CDR2 is SVGIG in the germline V gene (reference sequence). CDR3 amino acids: CAWGRAYEQYF. In DNA, the CDR3 is TGTGCCTGGGGTCGGGCCTACGAGCAGTACTTC.

This clonotype turned up a few times. The chain links TRBV20-1 to TRBJ1-2; D is unresolved. The germline V and J ends were trimmed by 3 bases and 5 bases, with 19 bases remaining between them. Looked up from germline, CDR1 is DFQATT and CDR2 is SNEGSKA (reference sequence). The CDR3 is made up of 15 amino acids. The CDR3 sequence: CSASEWGGGLYGYTF. The DNA for the CDR3 is TGCAGTGCTAGTGAATGGGGTGGCGGATTATATGGCTACACCTTC.

The rearrangement links TRBV20-1 to TRBJ2-7, with 9 bases lining up with TRBD2. V lost 8 bases, J lost 4 bases, and 9 bases stayed unmatched. The germline V gene has CDR1 DFQATT and CDR2 SNEGSKA (reference sequence). The CDR3 contains 13 residues. The CDR3 protein is CSLDSGRVYEQYF. The CDR3, as DNA: TGCAGTCTAGATAGCGGGAGAGTGTACGAGCAGTACTTC.

V is TRBV20-1 and J is TRBJ1-5; 7 bases align to TRBD1. The ends lost 0 bases at V and 3 bases at J; junction bases unmatched: 11. The CDR3 sequence is 17 residues long. The germline V gene encodes CDR1 DFQATT and CDR2 SNEGSKA (reference sequence). The CDR3 DNA sequence: TGCAGTGCTAGAGAGGTGTCTAGAGGGGGCGTCAATCAGCCCCAGCATTTT. Amino acids: CSAREVSRGGVNQPQHF.

The chain carries TRBV25-1 and TRBJ1-2; D might be TRBD1 (5 bases). Between the trimmed V and J ends, which lost 2 bases and 8 bases, there was a span of 12 bases. This CDR3 contains 13 residues. CDR1 is MGHDK, CDR2 SYGVNS, per germline. The DNA for the CDR3 is TGTGCCAGCAGTGAACAGGGAGGGTGGGGCTACACCTTC. It codes for CASSEQGGWGYTF.

The rearrangement uses TRBV10-3 and TRBJ2-7; 8 bases line up with TRBD1. V lost 7 bases and J lost 1; bases outside the gene matches: 3. CDR1 is ENHRY and CDR2 is SYGVKD in the germline V gene. This CDR3 contains 13 residues. The CDR3 region is CAITQGGSYEQYF. CDR3 DNA sequence: TGTGCCATCACACAGGGGGGATCCTACGAGCAGTACTTC.

The rearrangement links TRBV12-3 or TRBV12-4 to TRBJ2-2; TRBD2 might be the D (6 bases). Trimming took 1 base from V and 9 from J, leaving 15 bases between them. The CDR3 is 15 amino acids. The CDR3 DNA is TGTGCCAGCAGTTTAGACGGGACTTACGGCCGGGAGCTGTTTTTT. Protein product: CASSLDGTYGRELFF.

The J gene is TRBJ2-7, the V gene TRBV20-1; possible D gene TRBD2, 5 bases. In germline, CDR1 is DFQATT, CDR2 SNEGSKA (reference sequence). V lost 6 bases to trimming and J lost 1 base, with 16 bases between them. The CDR3 runs 14 residues. The CDR3 region has the DNA TGCAGTGCCCCCGCGAGCGGAGGTTCCTACGAGCAGTACTTC. Translation gives CSAPASGGSYEQYF.

The genes are TRBV6-7 and TRBJ2-3, with TRBD2 as a possible D gene (5 bases). TRBV6-7 qualifies as an ORF whose function is uncertain. V was cut by 2 bases and J by 2 bases, with 14 bases left in between. The CDR3 consists of 16 residues. As DNA, the CDR3 is TGTGCCAGCAGTTACCAGGTAGCGTTCCTCACAGATACGCAGTATTTT. It translates to CASSYQVAFLTDTQYF.

This sequence joins TRBV2 and TRBJ2-3, with 9 bases lining up with TRBD2. This CDR3 contains 16 residues. With V trimmed by 1 base and J by 1 base, 3 bases remained unmatched. Germline loops: CDR1 SNHLY, CDR2 FYNNEI. The CDR3 is CASSEGAGGGTDTQYF. CDR3 sequence (DNA): TGTGCCAGCAGTGAAGGCGCGGGAGGGGGCACAGATACGCAGTATTTT.

V gene TRBV7-2 combines with J gene TRBJ2-3, with TRBD1 matching 7 bases. J was trimmed by 4 bases and V by 2 bases; bases with no gene match: 6. CDR1 and CDR2 (germline): SGHTA, FQGNSA. The CDR3 sequence is 15 residues long. CDR3 nucleotides: TGTGCCAGCAGCTTAAATAGGGGGCGGCCAGATACGCAGTATTTT. Translated, it gives CASSLNRGRPDTQYF.

This clonotype was found once. The V call is TRBV5-1, the J call TRBJ2-1, with D perhaps given as TRBD1 or TRBD2 (5 bases each). Looked up from germline, CDR1 is SGHRS and CDR2 is YFSETQ. The CDR3 is 14 residues long. The germline V and J ends were trimmed by 5 bases and 3 bases, with 12 bases remaining between them. CDR3 region: CASSRDARYNEQFF. CDR3 sequence (DNA): TGCGCCAGCAGTCGGGACGCACGCTACAATGAGCAGTTCTTC.

The chain combines TRBV27 with TRBJ1-4; D might be TRBD1 (5 bases). CDR1 is MNHEY, CDR2 SMNVEV, per germline (reference sequence). The CDR3 spans 15 residues. V was trimmed by 6 bases and J by 6 bases, leaving 17 bases between them. This CDR3 reads CASRSHRGPYEKLFF. CDR3 DNA sequence: TGTGCCAGCAGAAGCCACCGGGGCCCCTATGAAAAACTGTTTTTT.

The genes are TRBV28 and TRBJ2-7; 8 bases line up with TRBD2. V lost 3 bases, J lost 2 bases, and 12 bases stayed unmatched. There are 17 residues in the CDR3. Germline values: CDR1 MDHEN, CDR2 SYDVKM. The DNA for the CDR3 is TGTGCCAGCAGTTTTTTTCCGTCTAGCGGGTTACCCTACGAGCAGTACTTC. Residues: CASSFFPSSGLPYEQYF.